A selection of T cell receptor beta chains follows, all from one sample in a study of cytomegalovirus exposure and HLA in healthy donors. Assay: immunoSEQ multiplex PCR; the TCRdb copy retains only in-frame clones and omits some. Among approximately 200,000 clones, roughly four fifths were seen once, and the ten largest hold roughly 2%. Specimen: PBMCs. These receptors were taken from a young man in good health and CMV-seronegative. Both conserved end residues are part of each CDR3. The D gene is left open where the match is weak. Size values are once, few and many counts, or a class for expanded clones, and some rows have none.

d_call	clone_size	v_call	j_call	cdr3_aa	cdr3_nt
TRBD2	.	TRBV4-1	TRBJ2-7	CASSQGSGSSRWYF	TGCGCCAGCAGCCAGGGTAGCGGGAGTTCCAGGTGGTACTTC
.	.	TRBV5-5	TRBJ2-7	CASSLSSTGTSYEQYF	TGTGCCAGCAGCTTGTCGTCGACAGGAACCTCCTACGAGCAGTACTTC
TRBD1	.	TRBV28	TRBJ1-3	CASSGGIGNTIYF	TGTGCCAGCTCAGGGGGTATAGGAAACACCATATATTTT
TRBD1	.	TRBV6-6	TRBJ1-3	CASKDPGTDGNTIYF	TGTGCCAGCAAAGACCCGGGGACAGACGGAAACACCATATATTTT
TRBD1	.	TRBV27	TRBJ2-7	CASSSLQGATYEQYF	TGTGCCAGCAGTTCCCTTCAGGGGGCGACCTACGAGCAGTACTTC
.	.	TRBV29-1	TRBJ1-1	CSARQKNTEAFF	TGCAGCGCGAGACAGAAGAACACTGAAGCTTTCTTT
.	few	TRBV15	TRBJ1-4	CATSAKTATNEKLFF	TGTGCCACCAGCGCAAAAACAGCAACTAATGAAAAACTGTTTTTT
TRBD2	.	TRBV28	TRBJ2-7	CVGRGYSYEQYF	TGTGTCGGGAGGGGATACTCCTACGAGCAGTACTTC
.	.	TRBV2	TRBJ1-2	CASSEAGRGGDYGYTF	TGTGCCAGCAGTGAAGCCGGCCGCGGGGGTGACTATGGCTACACCTTC
.	.	TRBV11-2	TRBJ1-2	CASSPTPAELYGYTF	TGTGCCAGCAGCCCCACTCCTGCGGAACTCTATGGCTACACCTTC
.	.	TRBV5-1	TRBJ2-3	CASSPFGPTDTQYF	TGCGCCAGCAGCCCATTTGGCCCCACAGATACGCAGTATTTT
.	.	TRBV4-1	TRBJ2-5	CASSQDLETQYF	TGCGCCAGCAGCCAAGATCTAGAGACCCAGTACTTC
.	.	TRBV7-9	TRBJ1-5	CASSSPGDGQPQHF	TGTGCCAGCAGCTCTCCAGGGGACGGTCAGCCCCAGCATTTT
TRBD2	.	TRBV5-1	TRBJ2-3	CASSPLAGGTDTQYF	TGCGCCAGCAGCCCGCTAGCGGGAGGCACAGATACGCAGTATTTT